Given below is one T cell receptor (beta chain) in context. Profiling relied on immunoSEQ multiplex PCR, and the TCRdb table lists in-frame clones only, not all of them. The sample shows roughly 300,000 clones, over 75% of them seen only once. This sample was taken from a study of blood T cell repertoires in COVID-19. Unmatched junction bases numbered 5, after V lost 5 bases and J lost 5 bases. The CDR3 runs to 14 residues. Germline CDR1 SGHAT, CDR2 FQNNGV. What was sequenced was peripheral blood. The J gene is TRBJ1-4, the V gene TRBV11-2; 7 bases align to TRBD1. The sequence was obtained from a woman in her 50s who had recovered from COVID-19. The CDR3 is CASSRDRVNEKLFF. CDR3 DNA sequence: TGTGCCAGCAGCCGAGACAGGGTCAATGAAAAACTGTTTTTT.